The 24 T cell receptor beta chains below come from one sample, sequenced in a study of blood T cell repertoires in COVID-19. TCRdb's copy holds only in-frame clones and misses some; the assay was immunoSEQ multiplex PCR. The repertoire has around 190,000 clones, roughly 87% of them found once; the top ten carry about 9.3%. The specimen sequenced was PBMCs or T cells enriched from blood (not recorded which). The source is a man aged 18 to 30 with acute COVID-19.

Of note for this clone: Other DNA sequences from this sample encode an identical CDR3 as well. The chain links TRBV20-1 to TRBJ2-7; the match to TRBD2 covers 8 bases. The CDR3 length is 11 residues. Germline CDR1 DFQATT, CDR2 SNEGSKA (reference sequence). The trim removed 4 bases at V and 5 bases at J, leaving 1 base unmatched. CDR3 region: CSAKREHEQYF. CDR3 coding DNA: TGCAGTGCTAAGCGGGAGCACGAGCAGTACTTC.

The chain combines TRBV27 with TRBJ2-5, with D perhaps matching TRBD1 (5 bases). The ends were cut back, 2 bases at V and 5 bases at J, with 12 bases in the middle. The CDR3 extends over 14 amino acids. Germline loops: CDR1 MNHEY, CDR2 SMNVEV (reference sequence). CDR3 sequence: CASSLRQGAETQYF. DNA for the CDR3: TGTGCCAGCAGTTTACGTCAGGGTGCTGAGACCCAGTACTTC.

The V call is TRBV21-1, the J call TRBJ2-1; TRBD2 is the table's D call and was not checked against the DNA. TRBV21-1 corresponds to a pseudogene. The CDR3 covers 15 residues. In nucleotides, the CDR3 is TGTGCCAGCAGCAAGAGTAGCGGGAGCGACAATGAGCAGTTCTTC. Protein sequence: CASSKSSGSDNEQFF.

The chain links TRBV6-5 to TRBJ2-7; 7 bases line up with TRBD1. Looked up from germline, CDR1 is MNHEY and CDR2 is SVGAGI. CDR3 length: 16 residues. V lost 2 bases, J lost 7 bases, and 14 bases stayed unmatched. CDR3 loop: CASSYGIYEGAGEQYF. The DNA for the CDR3 is TGTGCCAGCAGTTACGGTATATATGAGGGGGCAGGGGAGCAGTACTTC.

The chain employs TRBV9 and TRBJ2-5, with D perhaps assigned TRBD1 or TRBD2 (9 bases each). This CDR3 is 19 amino acids long. Germline V gene lookup returns CDR1 SGDLS and CDR2 YYNGEE. V shed 3 bases and J shed 1 base, with 25 bases lying between them. The chain's CDR3 is CASSEGTGPLAGTQETQYF. The CDR3 bases are TGTGCCAGCAGCGAGGGGACAGGGCCTCTAGCGGGGACCCAAGAGACCCAGTACTTC.

The chain links TRBV6-5 to TRBJ2-7; TRBD1 might be the D (7 bases). The CDR3 has 11 amino acids. Germline CDR1 MNHEY, CDR2 SVGAGI. V was cut by 6 bases and J by 6 bases, with 9 bases left in between. The DNA of the CDR3 is TGTGCCAGCAGCAGGGGGGCCGAGCAGTACTTC. As protein: CASSRGAEQYF.

The chain recombines TRBV19 with TRBJ1-1; maybe TRBD1 (5 bases). V lost 6 bases, J lost 4 bases, and 12 bases lay in between. The CDR3 has 13 amino acids. The germline V gene encodes CDR1 LNHDA and CDR2 SQIVND (reference sequence). CDR3 nucleotide sequence: TGTGCCAGTAGCAAGGGGTACGGCACTGAAGCTTTCTTT. Encoded protein: CASSKGYGTEAFF.

The chain joins TRBV27 to TRBJ2-7, with 9 bases fitting TRBD2. J was trimmed by 3 bases and V by 4 bases; bases with no gene match: 10. CDR3 length: 16 residues. Germline CDR1 is MNHEY and CDR2 is SMNVEV (reference sequence). CDR3 DNA: TGTGCCAGCAGTTCGACTAGCGGATTATCATACTACGAGCAGTACTTC. Amino acids: CASSSTSGLSYYEQYF.

The chain recombines TRBV20-1 with TRBJ2-7; TRBD2 might be the D (5 bases). CDR1 is DFQATT and CDR2 is SNEGSKA in the germline V gene (reference sequence). The CDR3 totals 12 residues. V was pared by 3 bases and J by 2 bases, with 8 bases between. The CDR3 reads CSASTGTYEQYF. The CDR3 nucleotides are TGCAGTGCTAGTACGGGAACCTACGAGCAGTACTTC.

This CDR3 reads CASSLCVPGGVGGPTKRYEQYF. CDR3 coding DNA: TGTGCCAGCAGTTTATGCGTCCCCGGGGGAGTAGGAGGGCCCACAAAGAGGTACGAGCAGTACTTC. J is TRBJ2-7 and V is TRBV28; a weak D match, TRBD2 (6 bases). Germline V gene lookup returns CDR1 MDHEN and CDR2 SYDVKM. This CDR3 comprises 22 residues. The V end was cut by 0 bases, the J end by 4 bases, with 34 bases between.

The chain carries TRBV7-9 and TRBJ1-1; D gene uncertain. This CDR3 contains 12 residues. Germline V gives CDR1 SEHNR, CDR2 FQNEAQ (reference sequence). V shed 8 bases and J shed 4 bases, with 11 bases lying between them. DNA for the CDR3: TGTGCCAGCGCAAAATGGAGCACTGAAGCTTTCTTT. Translated: CASAKWSTEAFF.

This rearrangement joins TRBV28 to TRBJ1-5; D may be TRBD1 (5 bases). The CDR3 length is 15 residues. Germline CDR1 reads MDHEN; CDR2 reads SYDVKM. V lost 3 bases and J 4 bases, leaving 13 bases between the germline ends. The CDR3 loop is CASSFYIQANQPQHF. The DNA of the CDR3 is TGTGCCAGCAGTTTTTACATACAGGCTAATCAGCCCCAGCATTTT.

On this clone: With a much larger clone just one base away, this may be a read error. The gene calls are TRBV6-6 and TRBJ1-1, with 9 positions matching TRBD1. CDR1 is MNHNY, CDR2 SVGAGI, per germline (reference sequence). V lost 6 bases to trimming and J lost 3 bases; unmatched junction nucleotides: 2. The CDR3 is 13 residues long. The CDR3 protein is CASSRQGDTEAFF. The CDR3 DNA reads as TGTGCCAGCAGCCGACAGGGGGACACTGAAGCTTTCTTT.

The chain recombines TRBV7-9 with TRBJ2-1; possible D gene TRBD2, 5 bases. Germline V gives CDR1 SEHNR, CDR2 FQNEAQ (reference sequence). With 4 bases removed from V and 8 bases from J, the gap between germline ends came to 9 bases. The CDR3 has 12 residues. The CDR3 protein is CASSSPRDEQFF. CDR3 nucleotide sequence: TGTGCCAGCAGCTCACCGCGGGATGAGCAGTTCTTC.

This clone was detected ten times or more. The chain employs TRBV7-8 and TRBJ2-1; perhaps TRBD1 as D (6 bases). Trimming removed 3 bases from V and 7 bases from J, with 13 bases in between. Germline loops: CDR1 SGHVS, CDR2 FQNEAQ. The CDR3 contains 14 residues. This CDR3 reads CASSFGIGTNEQFF. The CDR3 coding sequence is TGTGCCAGCAGCTTCGGGATAGGGACAAATGAGCAGTTCTTC.

V gene TRBV19 combines with J gene TRBJ2-2; 12 nucleotides match TRBD2. With 8 bases clipped from V and 2 bases from J, the junction kept 3 bases outside the gene matches. The CDR3 spans 15 residues. Germline V CDR1 and CDR2: LNHDA, SQIVND (reference sequence). Here the CDR3 reads CASSSGRANTGELFF. The CDR3 DNA sequence: TGTGCCAGTTCTAGCGGGAGGGCCAACACCGGGGAGCTGTTTTTT.

In this sample, this clone turned up once. This chain uses TRBV28 with TRBJ2-7; D is possibly TRBD1 (7 bases). The CDR3 spans 15 residues. V gave up 5 bases and J gave up 4 bases, with 18 bases separating them. CDR1 MDHEN and CDR2 SYDVKM come from the germline V gene. DNA for the CDR3: TGTGCCAGCAGTGGAGGGACAGTGGGGAATTACGAGCAGTACTTC. Its protein product is CASSGGTVGNYEQYF.

This clone was seen only a few times. The V gene is TRBV2, the J gene TRBJ1-3, with D uncertain. CDR3 length: 12 residues. The ends were cut back, 1 base at V and 8 bases at J, with 6 bases in the middle. Germline V gives CDR1 SNHLY, CDR2 FYNNEI. The CDR3 sequence is CASSEGAYTIYF. Written as DNA, the CDR3 is TGTGCCAGCAGTGAAGGGGCCTACACCATATATTTT.

The chain combines TRBV7-9 with TRBJ1-4; tentative D call: TRBD1 (5 bases). The CDR3 spans 16 residues. From germline, CDR1 is SEHNR and CDR2 FQNEAQ (reference sequence). The ends were cut back, 4 bases at V and 7 bases at J, with 19 bases in the middle. DNA for the CDR3: TGTGCCAGCAGCTCGGGGGTCGGTATTGTCGTTGAAAAACTGTTTTTT. It translates to CASSSGVGIVVEKLFF. Supplemented by reference TRBV7-9 and TRBJ1-4, the full variable domain reads DTGVSQNPRHKITKRGQNVTFRCDPISEHNRLYWYRQTLGQGPEFLTYFQNEAQLEKSRLLSDRFSAERPKGSFSTLEIQRTEQGDSAMYLCASSSGVGIVVEKLFFGSGTQLSVL.

This clone turned up a few times. This chain links TRBV6-2 or TRBV6-3 with TRBJ1-1; the D gene is possibly TRBD1 (5 bases). CDR1 is MNHEY, CDR2 SVGEGT, per germline. CDR3 length equals 14 residues. V was shortened by 4 bases and J by 0 bases, with 9 bases between the two germline ends. CDR3 coding DNA: TGTGCCAGCAGTTTACAGGCGATGAACACTGAAGCTTTCTTT. This gives the protein CASSLQAMNTEAFF.

Concerning this clone: This specimen includes other DNA sequences encoding the same CDR3. The chain has TRBV12-3 or TRBV12-4 and TRBJ1-5; no clear D gene. The CDR3 extends over 13 amino acids. V lost 2 bases and J 4 bases, leaving 6 bases between the germline ends. CDR3 in amino acids: CASSLTGNQPQHF. For the CDR3, the DNA is TGTGCCAGCAGTTTAACCGGGAATCAGCCCCAGCATTTT.

This chain uses TRBV27 with TRBJ2-1, with D hard to call. Per the germline V gene, CDR1 is MNHEY and CDR2 is SMNVEV (reference sequence). The CDR3 is 15 residues long. Trimming took 4 bases from V and 0 from J, leaving 10 bases between them. DNA for the CDR3: TGTGCCAGCAGTTCGACTGCTAGCTCCTACAATGAGCAGTTCTTC. Translated, it gives CASSSTASSYNEQFF.

The CDR3 reads CASSDSVTSGELSYEQYF. DNA of the CDR3: TGTGCCAGCAGTGACTCGGTGACTAGCGGGGAACTCTCCTACGAGCAGTACTTC. The V call is TRBV6-4, the J call TRBJ2-7, with 11 bases aligning to TRBD2. The CDR3 covers 18 residues. The junction had 7 bases not matched to a gene; V was cut back by 0 bases and J by 0 bases. From germline, CDR1 is MRHNA and CDR2 SNTAGT.

V usage is TRBV24-1 and J usage is TRBJ1-2; possible D gene TRBD1, 6 bases. V was shortened by 4 bases and J by 0 bases, with 14 bases between the two germline ends. Germline V lookup: CDR1 KGHDR, CDR2 SFDVKD. The CDR3 runs 16 residues. CDR3 bases: TGTGCCACCAGTGACGGCAGGGGATACTCTAACTATGGCTACACCTTC. This gives the protein CATSDGRGYSNYGYTF.